Given below is one T cell receptor (beta chain) in context. This specimen comes from a study of blood T cell repertoires in COVID-19. Participants' own reports of clinical history determined their cohort assignment. Repertoires were generated with immunoSEQ multiplex PCR, while TCRdb's copy carries only in-frame clones and drops some. The profile shows some 290,000 clones, approximately 90% of them singletons. V lost 3 bases and J 1 base, leaving 6 bases between the germline ends. Per germline, CDR1 PRHDT and CDR2 FYEKMQ (reference sequence). This CDR3 is built from 13 residues. V and J are TRBV13 and TRBJ1-1; D gene ambiguous. This TCR was recovered from a woman aged 40-49 years with acute COVID-19. What was sequenced was PBMCs or T cells enriched from blood (not recorded which). CDR3 DNA: TGTGCCAGCAGCTTCGCGCCGAACACTGAAGCTTTCTTT. This sequence encodes CASSFAPNTEAFF. The full variable domain, completed using reference TRBV13 and TRBJ1-1, is AAGVIQSPRHLIKEKRETATLKCYPIPRHDTVYWYQQGPGQDPQFLISFYEKMQSDKGSIPDRFSAQQFSDYHSELNMSSLELGDSALYFCASSFAPNTEAFFGQGTRLTVV.